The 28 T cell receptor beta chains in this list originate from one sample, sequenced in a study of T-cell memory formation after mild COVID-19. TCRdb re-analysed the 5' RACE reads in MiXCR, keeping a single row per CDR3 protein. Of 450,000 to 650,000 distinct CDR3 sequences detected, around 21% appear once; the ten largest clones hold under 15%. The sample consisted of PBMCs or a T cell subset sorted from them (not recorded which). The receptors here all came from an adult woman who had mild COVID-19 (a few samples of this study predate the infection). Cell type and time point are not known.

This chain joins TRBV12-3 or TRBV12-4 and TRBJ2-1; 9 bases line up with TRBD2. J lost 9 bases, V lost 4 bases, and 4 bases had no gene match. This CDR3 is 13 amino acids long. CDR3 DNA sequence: TGTGCCAGCAGTTCTAGCGGGGCAATTGAGCAGTTCTTC. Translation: CASSSSGAIEQFF.

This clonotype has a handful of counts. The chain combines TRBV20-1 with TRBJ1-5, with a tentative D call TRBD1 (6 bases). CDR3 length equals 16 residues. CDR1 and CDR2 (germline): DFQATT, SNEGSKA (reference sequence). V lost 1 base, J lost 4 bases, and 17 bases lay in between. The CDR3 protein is CSARVGNRVLNQPQHF. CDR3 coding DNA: TGCAGTGCTAGAGTGGGAAACAGGGTTCTGAATCAGCCCCAGCATTTT.

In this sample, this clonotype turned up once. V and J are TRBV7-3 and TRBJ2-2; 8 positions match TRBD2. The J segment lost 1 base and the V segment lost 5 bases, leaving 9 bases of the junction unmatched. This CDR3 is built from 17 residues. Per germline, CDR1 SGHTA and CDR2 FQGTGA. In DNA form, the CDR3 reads TGTGCCAGCAGCCTCCTCACCGGGACTAGGAACACCGGGGAGCTGTTTTTT. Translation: CASSLLTGTRNTGELFF.

The CDR3 coding sequence is TGTGCCAGCAGTTGGACAGGGGGGTCCCTTATTCTCAATGAGCAGTTCTTC. Translation gives CASSWTGGSLILNEQFF. The rearrangement links TRBV27 to TRBJ2-1, with TRBD1 matching over 10 bases. The CDR3 runs 17 residues. After removal of 4 bases from V and 6 bases from J, the junction contained 12 bases not matched to a gene. Germline V gene sequence: CDR1 MNHEY, CDR2 SMNVEV (reference sequence).

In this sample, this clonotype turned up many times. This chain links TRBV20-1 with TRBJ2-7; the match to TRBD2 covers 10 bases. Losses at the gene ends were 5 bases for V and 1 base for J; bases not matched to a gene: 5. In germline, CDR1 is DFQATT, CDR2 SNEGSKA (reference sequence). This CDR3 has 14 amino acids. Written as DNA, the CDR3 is TGCAGTGCTCCCGGACTAGCGGCATCCTACGAGCAGTACTTC. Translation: CSAPGLAASYEQYF.

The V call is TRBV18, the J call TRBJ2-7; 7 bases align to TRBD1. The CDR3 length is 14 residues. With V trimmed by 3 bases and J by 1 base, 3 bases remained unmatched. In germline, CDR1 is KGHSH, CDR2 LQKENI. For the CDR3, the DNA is TGTGCCAGCTCACCGTCGGACAGGTCCTACGAGCAGTACTTC. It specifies CASSPSDRSYEQYF.

The CDR3 DNA is TGTGCCAGCAACACCCAGGACGCAGGTTACGAGCAGTACTTC. Amino acids: CASNTQDAGYEQYF. The rearrangement uses TRBV7-2 and TRBJ2-7; D not resolved. CDR3 length equals 14 residues. CDR1 is SGHTA and CDR2 is FQGNSA in the germline V gene. V was clipped by 7 bases and J by 4 bases, with 17 bases between them.

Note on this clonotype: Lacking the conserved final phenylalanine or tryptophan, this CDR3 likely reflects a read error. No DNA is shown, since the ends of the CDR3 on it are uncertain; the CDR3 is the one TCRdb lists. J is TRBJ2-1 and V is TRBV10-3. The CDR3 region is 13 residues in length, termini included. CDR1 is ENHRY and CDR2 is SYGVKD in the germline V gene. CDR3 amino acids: CAISESRVDNKSI.

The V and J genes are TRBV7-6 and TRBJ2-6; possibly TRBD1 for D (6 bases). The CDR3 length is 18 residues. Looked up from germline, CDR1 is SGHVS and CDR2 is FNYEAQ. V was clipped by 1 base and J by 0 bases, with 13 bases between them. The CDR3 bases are TGTGCCAGCAGCTTAGTCGGGACACGGGACTCTGGGGCCAACGTCCTGACTTTC. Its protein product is CASSLVGTRDSGANVLTF.

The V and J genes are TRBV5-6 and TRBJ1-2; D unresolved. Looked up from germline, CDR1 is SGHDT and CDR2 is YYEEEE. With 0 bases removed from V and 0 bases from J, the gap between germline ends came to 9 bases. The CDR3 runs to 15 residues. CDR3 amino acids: CASSLDDSANYGYTF. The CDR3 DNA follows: TGTGCCAGCAGCTTGGACGATTCGGCTAACTATGGCTACACCTTC.

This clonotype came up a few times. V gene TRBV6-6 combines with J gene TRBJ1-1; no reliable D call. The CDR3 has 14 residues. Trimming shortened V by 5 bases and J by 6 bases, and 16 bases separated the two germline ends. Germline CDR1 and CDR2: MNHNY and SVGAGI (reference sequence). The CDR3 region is CASSQLGSRAEAFF. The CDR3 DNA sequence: TGTGCCAGCAGTCAATTAGGCTCTAGGGCTGAAGCTTTCTTT.

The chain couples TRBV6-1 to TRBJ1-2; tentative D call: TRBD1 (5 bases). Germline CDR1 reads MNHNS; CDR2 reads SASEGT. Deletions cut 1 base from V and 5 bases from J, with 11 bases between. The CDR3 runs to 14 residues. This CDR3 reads CASSEGGITYGYTF. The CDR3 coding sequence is TGTGCCAGCAGTGAAGGGGGGATCACTTATGGCTACACCTTC.

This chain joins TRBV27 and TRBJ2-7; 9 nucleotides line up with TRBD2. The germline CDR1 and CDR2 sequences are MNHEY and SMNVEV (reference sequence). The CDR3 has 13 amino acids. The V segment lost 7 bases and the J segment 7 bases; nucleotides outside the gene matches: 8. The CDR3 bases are TGTGCCAGCAACTCAGGGACTAGCAGGGAGCAGTACTTC. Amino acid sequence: CASNSGTSREQYF.

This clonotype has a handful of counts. The CDR3 nucleotides are TGTGCCACCAGTGATCTTACGACCACAGATACGCAGTATTTT. Protein product: CATSDLTTTDTQYF. The rearrangement joins TRBV24-1 to TRBJ2-3; unclear D gene. In germline, CDR1 is KGHDR, CDR2 SFDVKD. The CDR3 is made up of 14 amino acids. Between the trimmed V and J ends, which lost 3 bases and 2 bases, there was a span of 8 bases.

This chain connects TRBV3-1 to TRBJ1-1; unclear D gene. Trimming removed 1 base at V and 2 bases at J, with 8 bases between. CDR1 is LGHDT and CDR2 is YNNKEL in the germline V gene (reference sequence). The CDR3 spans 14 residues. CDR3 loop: CASSQGPTNTEAFF. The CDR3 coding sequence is TGTGCCAGCAGCCAAGGCCCCACAAACACTGAAGCTTTCTTT. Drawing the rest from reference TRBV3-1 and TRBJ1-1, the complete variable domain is DTAVSQTPKYLVTQMGNDKSIKCEQNLGHDTMYWYKQDSKKFLKIMFSYNNKELIINETVPNRFSPKSPDKAHLNLHINSLELGDSAVYFCASSQGPTNTEAFFGQGTRLTVV.

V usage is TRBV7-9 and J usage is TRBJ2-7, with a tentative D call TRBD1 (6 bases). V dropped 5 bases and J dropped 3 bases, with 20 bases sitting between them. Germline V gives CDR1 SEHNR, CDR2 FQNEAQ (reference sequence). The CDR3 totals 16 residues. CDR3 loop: CASSPLVRGPFYEQYF. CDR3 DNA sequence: TGTGCCAGCAGCCCATTGGTCAGGGGACCCTTCTACGAGCAGTACTTC.

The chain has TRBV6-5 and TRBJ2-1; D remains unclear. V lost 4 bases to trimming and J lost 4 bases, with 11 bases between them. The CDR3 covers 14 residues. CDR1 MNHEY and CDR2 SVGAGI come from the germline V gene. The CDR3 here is CASSSSDTYNEQFF. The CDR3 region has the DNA TGTGCCAGCAGTTCCTCCGACACTTACAATGAGCAGTTCTTC.

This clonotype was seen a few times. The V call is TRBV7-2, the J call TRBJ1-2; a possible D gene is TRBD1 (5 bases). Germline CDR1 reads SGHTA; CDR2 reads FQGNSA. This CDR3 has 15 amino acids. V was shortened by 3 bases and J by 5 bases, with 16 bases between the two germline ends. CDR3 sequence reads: CASSLQRTRLYGYTF. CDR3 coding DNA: TGTGCCAGCAGCTTGCAGCGGACAAGACTATATGGCTACACCTTC. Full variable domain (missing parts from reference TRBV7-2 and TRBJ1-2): GAGVSQSPSNKVTEKGKDVELRCDPISGHTALYWYRQSLGQGLEFLIYFQGNSAPDKSGLPSDRFSAERTGGSVSTLTIQRTQQEDSAVYLCASSLQRTRLYGYTFGSGTRLTVV.

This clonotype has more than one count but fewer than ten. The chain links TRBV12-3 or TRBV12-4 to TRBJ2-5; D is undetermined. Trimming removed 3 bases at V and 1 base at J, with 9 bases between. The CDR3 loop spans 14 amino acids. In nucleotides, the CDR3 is TGTGCCAGCAGTTTCGGCCAGTTCCAAGAGACCCAGTACTTC. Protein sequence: CASSFGQFQETQYF.

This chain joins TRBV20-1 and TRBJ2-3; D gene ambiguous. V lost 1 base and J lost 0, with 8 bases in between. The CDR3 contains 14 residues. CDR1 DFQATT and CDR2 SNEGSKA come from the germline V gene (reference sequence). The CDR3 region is CSARVSTSTDTQYF. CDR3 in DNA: TGCAGTGCTAGAGTTTCGACAAGCACAGATACGCAGTATTTT.

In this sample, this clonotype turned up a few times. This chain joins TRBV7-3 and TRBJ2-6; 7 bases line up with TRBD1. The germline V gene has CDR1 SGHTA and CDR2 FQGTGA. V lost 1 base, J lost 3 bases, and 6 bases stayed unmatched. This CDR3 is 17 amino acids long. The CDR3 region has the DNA TGTGCCAGCAGCTTAAACCCAGGGGGTGTTGGGGCCAACGTCCTGACTTTC. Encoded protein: CASSLNPGGVGANVLTF.

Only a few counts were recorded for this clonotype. As DNA, the CDR3 is TGTGCCAGCAGTAAACTCGGGACAGGGGAAGCTTTCTTT. It yields the protein CASSKLGTGEAFF. The V gene is TRBV6-6, the J gene TRBJ1-1, with 9 bases aligning to TRBD1. CDR1 and CDR2 (germline): MNHNY, SVGAGI (reference sequence). CDR3 length: 13 residues. V shed 5 bases, J shed 8 bases, and the junction held 6 bases outside the gene matches.

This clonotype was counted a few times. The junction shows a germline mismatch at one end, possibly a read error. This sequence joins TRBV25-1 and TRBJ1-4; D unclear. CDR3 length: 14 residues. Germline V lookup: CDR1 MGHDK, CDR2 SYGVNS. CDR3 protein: CASSEFRGNGKLFF. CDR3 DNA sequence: TGTGCCAGCAGTGAATTCCGAGGGAATGGAAAACTGTTTTTT.

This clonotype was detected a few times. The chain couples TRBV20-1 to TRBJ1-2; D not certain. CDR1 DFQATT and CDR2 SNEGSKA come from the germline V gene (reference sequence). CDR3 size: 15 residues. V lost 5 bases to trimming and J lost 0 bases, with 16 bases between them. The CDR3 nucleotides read TGCAGTGCTTCCTTTGGGCAGCTAGCTAACTATGGCTACACCTTC. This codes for CSASFGQLANYGYTF.

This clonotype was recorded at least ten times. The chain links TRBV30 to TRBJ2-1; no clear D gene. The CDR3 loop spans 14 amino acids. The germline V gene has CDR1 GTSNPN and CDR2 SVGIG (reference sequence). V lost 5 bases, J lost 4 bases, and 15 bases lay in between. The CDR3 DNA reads TGTGCCTGGGCCGGCAGGACGCCATACAATGAGCAGTTCTTC. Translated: CAWAGRTPYNEQFF. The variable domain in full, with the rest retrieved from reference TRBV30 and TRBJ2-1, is SQTIHQWPATLVQPVGSPLSLECTVEGTSNPNLYWYRQAAGRGLQLLFYSVGIGQISSEVPQNLSASRPQDRQFILSSKKLLLSDSGFYLCAWAGRTPYNEQFFGPGTRLTVL.

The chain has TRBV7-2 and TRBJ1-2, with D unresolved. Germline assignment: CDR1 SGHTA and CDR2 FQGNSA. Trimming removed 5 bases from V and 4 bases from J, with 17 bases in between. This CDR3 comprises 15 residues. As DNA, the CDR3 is TGTGCCAGCAGCCCGGGGTGGGCAGGCACCTATGGCTACACCTTC. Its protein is CASSPGWAGTYGYTF.

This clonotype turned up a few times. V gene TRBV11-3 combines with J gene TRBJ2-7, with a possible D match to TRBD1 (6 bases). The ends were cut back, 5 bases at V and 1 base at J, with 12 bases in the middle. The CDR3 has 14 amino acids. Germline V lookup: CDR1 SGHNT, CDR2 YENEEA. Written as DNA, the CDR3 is TGTGCCAGCAGCGTTAGACAGGTTTCCTACGAGCAGTACTTC. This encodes CASSVRQVSYEQYF.

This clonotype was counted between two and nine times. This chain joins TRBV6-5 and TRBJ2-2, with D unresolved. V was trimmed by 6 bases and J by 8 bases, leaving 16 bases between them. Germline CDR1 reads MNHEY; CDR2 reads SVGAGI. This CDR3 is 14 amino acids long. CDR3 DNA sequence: TGTGCCAGCAGCCCCCAAACGACCCCGGGGGAGCTGTTTTTT. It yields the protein CASSPQTTPGELFF.